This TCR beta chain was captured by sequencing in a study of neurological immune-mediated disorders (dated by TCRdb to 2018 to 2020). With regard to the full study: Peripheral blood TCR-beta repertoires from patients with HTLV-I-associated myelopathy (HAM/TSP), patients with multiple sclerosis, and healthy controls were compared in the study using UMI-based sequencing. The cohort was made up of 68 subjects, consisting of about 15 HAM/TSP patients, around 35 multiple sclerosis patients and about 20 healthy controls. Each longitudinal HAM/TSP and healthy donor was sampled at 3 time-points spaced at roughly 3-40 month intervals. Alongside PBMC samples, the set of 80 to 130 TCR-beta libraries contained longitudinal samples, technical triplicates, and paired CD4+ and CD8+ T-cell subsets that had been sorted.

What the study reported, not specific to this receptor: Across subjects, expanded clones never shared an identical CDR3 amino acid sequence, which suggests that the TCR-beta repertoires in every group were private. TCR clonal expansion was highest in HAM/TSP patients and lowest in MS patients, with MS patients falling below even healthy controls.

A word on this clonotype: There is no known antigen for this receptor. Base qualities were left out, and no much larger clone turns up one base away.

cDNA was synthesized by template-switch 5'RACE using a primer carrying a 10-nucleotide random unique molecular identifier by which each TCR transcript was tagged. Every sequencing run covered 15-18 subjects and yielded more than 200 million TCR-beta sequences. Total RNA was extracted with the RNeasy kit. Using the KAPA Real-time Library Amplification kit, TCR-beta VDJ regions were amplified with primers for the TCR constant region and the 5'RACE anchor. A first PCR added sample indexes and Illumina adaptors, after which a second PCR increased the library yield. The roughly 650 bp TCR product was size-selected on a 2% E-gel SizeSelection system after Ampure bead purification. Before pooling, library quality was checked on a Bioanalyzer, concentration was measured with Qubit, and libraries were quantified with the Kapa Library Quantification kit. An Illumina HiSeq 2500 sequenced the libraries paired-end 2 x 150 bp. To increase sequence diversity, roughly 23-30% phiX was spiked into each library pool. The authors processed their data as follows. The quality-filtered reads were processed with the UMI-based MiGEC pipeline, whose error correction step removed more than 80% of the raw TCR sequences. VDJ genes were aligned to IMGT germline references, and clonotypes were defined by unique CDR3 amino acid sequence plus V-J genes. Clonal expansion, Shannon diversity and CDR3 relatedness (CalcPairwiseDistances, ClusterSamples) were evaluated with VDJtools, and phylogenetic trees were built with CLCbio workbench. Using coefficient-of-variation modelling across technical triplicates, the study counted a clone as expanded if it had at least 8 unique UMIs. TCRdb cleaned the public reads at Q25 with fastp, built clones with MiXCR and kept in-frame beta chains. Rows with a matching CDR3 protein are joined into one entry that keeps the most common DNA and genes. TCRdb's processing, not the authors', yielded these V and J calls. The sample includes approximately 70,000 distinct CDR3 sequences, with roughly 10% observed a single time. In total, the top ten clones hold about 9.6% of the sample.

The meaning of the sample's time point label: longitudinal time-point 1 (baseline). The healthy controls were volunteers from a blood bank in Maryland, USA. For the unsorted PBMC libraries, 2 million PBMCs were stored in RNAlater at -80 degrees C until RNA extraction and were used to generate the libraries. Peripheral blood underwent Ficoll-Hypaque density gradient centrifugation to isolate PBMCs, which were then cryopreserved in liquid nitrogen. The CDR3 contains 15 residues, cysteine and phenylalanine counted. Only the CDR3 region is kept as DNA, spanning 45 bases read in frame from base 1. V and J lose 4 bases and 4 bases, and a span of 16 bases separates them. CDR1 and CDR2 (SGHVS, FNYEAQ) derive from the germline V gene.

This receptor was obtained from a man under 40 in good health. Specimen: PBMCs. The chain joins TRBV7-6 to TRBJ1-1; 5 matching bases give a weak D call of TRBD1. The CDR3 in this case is CASSSRGGFGTEAFF. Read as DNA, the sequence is TGTGCCAGCAGCTCCCGGGGGGGGTTCGGCACTGAAGCTTTCTTT. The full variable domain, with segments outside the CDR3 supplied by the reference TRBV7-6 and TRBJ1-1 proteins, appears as GAGVSQSPRYKVTKRGQDVALRCDPISGHVSLYWYRQALGQGPEFLTYFNYEAQQDKSGLPNDRFSAERPEGSISTLTIQRTEQRDSAMYRCASSSRGGFGTEAFFGQGTRLTVV.